This paragraph reports one T cell receptor (beta chain). V lost 2 bases to trimming and J lost 7 bases, with 9 bases between them. The CDR3 has 13 residues. CDR1 SEHNR and CDR2 FQNEAQ come from the germline V gene (reference sequence). The data belong to a study of identifying expanded T cells in peripheral blood. Profiling relied on immunoSEQ multiplex PCR, and the TCRdb table lists in-frame clones only, not all of them. The data show some 90,000 clones, with approximately 83% seen just once and approximately 5.6% held by the top ten. The receptor's source is a person aged 18 to 70 in good health. This chain connects TRBV7-9 to TRBJ1-5; weak D call: TRBD1 (5 bases). Sequenced input: blood. The CDR3 sequence is CASSLNEGQPQHF. CDR3 sequence (DNA): TGTGCCAGCAGCTTAAATGAGGGGCAGCCCCAGCATTTT.